Given below is one T cell receptor (beta chain) in context. The antigen remains undetermined. Assay: immunoSEQ multiplex PCR; the TCRdb copy retains only in-frame clones and omits some. The sample gives approximately 150,000 clones, around 81% of which show up once; around 2% is in the top ten. This sample was included in a study of cytomegalovirus exposure and HLA in healthy donors. Whole-study context: The 90 to 150 validation repertoires were produced on the same platform as the approximately 620 repertoires of the first cohort. This was reported in a later analysis. Study-wide results and caveats: CMV antigen specificity of a few CMV-associated chains was confirmed in vitro. Some TCR beta chains (roughly 150 of them) were listed as cytomegalovirus-associated.

A 120-subject validation cohort, separate from the approximately 720-subject first cohort, supplied the donors. V lost 4 bases and J lost 3; bases outside the gene matches: 2. Germline-derived CDR1 and CDR2 are MNHEY and SVGAGI. This CDR3 contains 14 residues. Sequenced: PBMCs. V is TRBV6-5 and J is TRBJ2-7; 11 bases match TRBD1. The source is a young man in good health and CMV-seropositive. The CDR3 sequence: CASSSGTGGYEQYF. CDR3 bases: TGTGCCAGCAGTTCTGGGACAGGGGGCTACGAGCAGTACTTC.